This T cell receptor beta chain was sequenced for a study of graft-versus-host responses after intestinal transplantation (TCRdb year 2021). Background on the whole study: Multivisceral, liver-intestinal, or isolated intestinal transplants were received by the recipients. Alloreactive clones were identified by sequencing pre-transplant mixed lymphocyte reaction products and comparing these products with unstimulated pre-transplant donor and recipient T cells. After intestinal transplantation, graft-versus-host and host-versus-graft alloreactive T cell clones were followed in the graft, circulation and bone marrow using bulk TCR-beta CDR3 sequencing. A cohort of about 26 intestinal transplant recipients, including one retransplant, was enrolled, and a few patients lacking pretransplant specimens were excluded. Every recipient was given anti-thymocyte globulin induction, then maintenance tacrolimus and steroids for 3 to 4 years. Samples from a few later patients were sequenced in-house on an Illumina MiSeq with MiXCR processing rather than by the commercial service. Donor T cell macrochimerism was defined as a peak of at least 4% donor T cells among recipient peripheral blood mononuclear cells. Study-wide conclusions, independent of this receptor: GvH clones were detected in recipient bone marrow, and some of these GvH clones were observed earlier in ileal mucosa or blood, consistent with an intestinal mucosal origin. Early after transplant, peak levels of circulating GvH clones were associated with declines in HvG clones. In the allografts of patients with donor T cell macrochimerism, GvH to HvG T cell clonal ratios were high. Conclusions were limited by the relatively low number and heterogeneity of intestinal transplant patients.

The sample's time point label, in plain terms: cells obtained before transplantation from donor or recipient. CD3+CD4+ and CD3+CD8+ populations were FACS-sorted from unstimulated pre-transplant donor and recipient cells taken from spleen or lymph nodes. Library creation used the immunoSEQ multiplex PCR assay. In most patients, genomic DNA was isolated using the Qiagen DNeasy Blood and Tissue Kit and sent frozen to Adaptive Biotechnologies for TCR sequencing. For most patients, high-throughput TCR-beta CDR3 sequencing of genomic DNA was performed by Adaptive Biotechnologies. In the original analysis: TCR sequencing data were retrieved from Adaptive's ImmunoSEQ software for about 17 patients, whereas a few other patients were processed with MiXCR and VDJtools. To correct CD4 versus CD8 sorting errors, sequences present in both subsets at a frequency ratio below 5:1 were removed. CDR3 nucleotide sequences shared by donor and recipient were removed because the origin of these sequences could not be assigned. Alloreactive clones required at least 2-fold expansion over unstimulated cells and minimum CFSE-low frequency of 0.002% (template counts) or 0.001% (read counts). Clones detected in sequenced pre-transplant spleen, lymph node, or MLR CFSE-low populations of the donor or recipient were defined as mappable. Cumulative frequency of alloreactive clones was calculated as a percentage of all sequences weighted by copy number. Held by TCRdb, this immuneACCESS table contains in-frame sequences only and omits some clones. Under half of the omission traces to an unresolved V gene where checked; the cause of the rest is unknown. From that table come the V and J calls and clone size; the DNA was used to work out D and trimming. The sample profile shows about 88,000 clones; approximately 94% of them were found once. 0.15% to 0.2% of the sample goes to the ten largest clones.

V is cut back by 3 bases and J by 7 bases, with 4 bases in the junction unmatched. Taken from cysteine to phenylalanine, the CDR3 has 15 residues. CDR3 DNA only is kept here, 45 bases in frame from base 1. Via the germline V gene (reference sequence), CDR1 is WNHNN and CDR2 SYGVQD. Details on this clone: Its antigen remains undetermined. Base qualities were left out, and no much larger clone turns up one base away.

Sequences were derived from unstimulated CD4+ T cells sorted from spleen or lymph node cells, sampled before transplant. The source of this sequence is a human donor who was the organ donor for an intestinal transplant. This receptor chain uses TRBV10-1 and TRBJ2-1, and 12 junction bases match TRBD2. The CDR3 region: CASSDSGTSGNEQFF. The nucleotide sequence reads TGCGCCAGCAGTGACTCCGGGACTAGCGGGAATGAGCAGTTCTTC.